One sample yielded the 25 T cell receptor beta chains listed below, sequenced in a study of OX40 agonist ivuxolimab in advanced cancers. Measured with immunoSEQ multiplex PCR; TCRdb has only the in-frame clones, and not every one. Of roughly 53,000 clones in the sample, 70% to 90% were seen once. The sample here was CD4+ or CD8+ T cells sorted from blood, taken in a trial of the OX40 agonist ivuxolimab. These receptors all come from an adult with an advanced solid tumor such as melanoma, head and neck, liver or kidney cancer.

In this sample, this clone turned up a few times. V is TRBV5-4 and J is TRBJ2-2; 11 nucleotides agree with TRBD2. Germline assignment: CDR1 SGHNT and CDR2 YYREEE (reference sequence). The CDR3 loop spans 16 amino acids. The ends lost 4 bases at V and 4 bases at J; junction bases unmatched: 6. This CDR3 is CASSTGTSGPTGELFF. The CDR3 coding sequence is TGTGCCAGCAGCACCGGGACTAGCGGTCCCACCGGGGAGCTGTTTTTT. Full variable domain (outside the CDR3, taken from reference TRBV5-4 and TRBJ2-2): ETGVTQSPTHLIKTRGQQVTLRCSSQSGHNTVSWYQQALGQGPQFIFQYYREEENGRGNFPPRFSGLQFPNYSSELNVNALELDDSALYLCASSTGTSGPTGELFFGEGSRLTVL.

A few counts support this clone. The CDR3 protein is CASSIQRQETQYF. CDR3 nucleotides: TGTGCCAGCAGCATACAGAGACAAGAGACCCAGTACTTC. The chain couples TRBV7-7 to TRBJ2-5; unclear D gene. CDR1 is SSHAT, CDR2 FNYEAQ, per germline (reference sequence). CDR3 length equals 13 residues. The ends were cut back, 5 bases at V and 2 bases at J, with 9 bases in the middle.

This clone appeared once. The DNA for the CDR3 is TGTGCCAGCAGTGAAGGACAGGGGGGGGTTCAGCCCCAGCATTTT. It codes for CASSEGQGGVQPQHF. The V call is TRBV2, the J call TRBJ1-5; 9 bases map to TRBD1. CDR3 length: 15 amino acids. Germline V gives CDR1 SNHLY, CDR2 FYNNEI. V was clipped by 1 base and J by 6 bases; unmatched bases: 4.

This chain connects TRBV5-6 to TRBJ1-5; D gene uncertain. The CDR3 has 14 amino acids. V shed 0 bases and J shed 3 bases, with 7 bases lying between them. CDR1 SGHDT and CDR2 YYEEEE come from the germline V gene. The CDR3 bases are TGTGCCAGCAGCTTGGTAGGGTTCAATCAGCCCCAGCATTTT. Amino acids: CASSLVGFNQPQHF.

The chain employs TRBV4-1 and TRBJ2-5; tentative D call: TRBD2 (7 bases). CDR1 is MGHRA, CDR2 YSYEKL, per germline. This CDR3 contains 14 residues. V lost 4 bases, J lost 4 bases, and 13 bases lay in between. The CDR3 is CASSRRGGPETQYF. The DNA for the CDR3 is TGCGCCAGCAGCCGGAGGGGGGGCCCAGAGACCCAGTACTTC.

This clone was seen a handful of times. CDR3 protein: CASSLTTTGSFKEQYF. In DNA, the CDR3 is TGTGCCAGCAGCCTAACGACCACCGGGTCCTTTAAGGAGCAGTACTTC. This sequence joins TRBV14 and TRBJ2-7; no definite D call. Germline CDR1 is SGHDN and CDR2 is FVKESK. This CDR3 is 16 amino acids long. V lost 4 bases and J 7 bases, leaving 23 bases between the germline ends. The full variable domain, in which reference TRBV14 and TRBJ2-7 provide the parts outside the CDR3, is EAGVTQFPSHSVIEKGQTVTLRCDPISGHDNLYWYRRVMGKEIKFLLHFVKESKQDESGMPNNRFLAERTGGTYSTLKVQPAELEDSGVYFCASSLTTTGSFKEQYFGPGTRLTVT.

The chain joins TRBV27 to TRBJ2-1, with D possibly TRBD1 on 8 matching bases. The germline CDR1 and CDR2 sequences are MNHEY and SMNVEV (reference sequence). The CDR3 sequence is 13 residues long. V was shortened by 5 bases and J by 10 bases, with 15 bases between the two germline ends. DNA of the CDR3: TGTGCCAGCAGTCGCACAGGGGGAGGGGAGCAGTTCTTC. Protein product: CASSRTGGGEQFF.

The chain couples TRBV5-4 to TRBJ1-2, with a weak D call TRBD1 (5 bases). V lost 4 bases and J lost 2, with 12 bases in between. This CDR3 comprises 14 residues. The germline V gene has CDR1 SGHNT and CDR2 YYREEE (reference sequence). Written as DNA, the CDR3 is TGTGCCAGCAGCCCAGAGACAGTCAACTATGGCTACACCTTC. Its translation is CASSPETVNYGYTF.

This clone appeared a single time. The gene calls are TRBV27 and TRBJ1-6; 8 nucleotides align to TRBD1. The germline CDR1 and CDR2 sequences are MNHEY and SMNVEV (reference sequence). The CDR3 extends over 14 amino acids. J gave up 10 bases and V 6 bases, and 8 bases lay outside the gene matches. The CDR3 is CASRFGTGISPLHF. CDR3 DNA sequence: TGTGCCAGCAGATTCGGGACAGGTATATCACCCCTCCACTTT.

The chain joins TRBV6-5 to TRBJ2-5; 8 positions match TRBD2. CDR3 length: 15 amino acids. With 0 bases clipped from V and 2 bases from J, the junction kept 2 bases outside the gene matches. CDR1 and CDR2 from the germline V gene are MNHEY and SVGAGI. The chain's CDR3 is CASSYSGTRQETQYF. CDR3 nucleotides: TGTGCCAGCAGTTACTCGGGGACTAGGCAAGAGACCCAGTACTTC.

The genes are TRBV29-1 and TRBJ1-1; no reliable D call. Trimming cost V 6 bases and J 0 bases, with 11 bases left between them. From germline, CDR1 is SQVTM and CDR2 ANQGSEA. The CDR3 sequence is 13 residues long. Here the CDR3 DNA reads TGCAGCGTAGACGGACGGTTGAACACTGAAGCTTTCTTT. This gives the protein CSVDGRLNTEAFF.

The table lists this clone with a few counts. V is TRBV9 and J is TRBJ1-1; D gene unclear. The length of the CDR3 is 9 residues. Trimming stripped 3 bases from V and 10 bases from J, with 4 bases between. Germline V gene sequence: CDR1 SGDLS, CDR2 YYNGEE. CDR3 nucleotides: TGTGCCAGCAGCGCAGGAGCTTTCTTT. This translates into CASSAGAFF.

This chain uses TRBV7-2 with TRBJ1-6, with 9 bases matching TRBD1. CDR3 length: 17 residues. Germline V gene data show CDR1 as SGHTA and CDR2 as FQGNSA. The J segment lost 10 bases and the V segment lost 4 bases, leaving 14 bases of the junction unmatched. CDR3: CASSYRARQGVESPLHF. For the CDR3, the DNA is TGTGCCAGCAGCTACCGGGCCAGACAGGGGGTTGAATCACCCCTCCACTTT.

This rearrangement joins TRBV9 to TRBJ1-2; 9 bases map to TRBD1. J lost 3 bases, V lost 0 bases, and 6 bases had no gene match. Per germline, CDR1 SGDLS and CDR2 YYNGEE. The CDR3 is made up of 16 amino acids. The CDR3 loop is CASSVGRQGGYYGYTF. The CDR3 bases are TGTGCCAGCAGCGTAGGGAGACAGGGGGGATACTATGGCTACACCTTC.

Here the CDR3 reads CASSYGQGAGEQYF. The CDR3 region has the DNA TGTGCCAGCAGTTACGGACAGGGGGCGGGTGAGCAGTACTTC. The chain joins TRBV27 to TRBJ2-7, with 11 bases that match TRBD1. The V gene's germline CDR1 is MNHEY and CDR2 SMNVEV (reference sequence). The CDR3 contains 14 residues. V was clipped by 4 bases and J by 7 bases; unmatched bases: 6.

Comments on this clone: One end of the junction is discordant with germline, which a read error may explain. The rearrangement links TRBV6-1 to TRBJ1-1, with D possibly matching TRBD1 (5 bases). Germline V gives CDR1 MNHNS, CDR2 SASEGT. The CDR3 sequence is 11 residues long. This CDR3 reads CASGEGMRAFF. In DNA, the CDR3 is TGTGCCAGCGGTGAGGGGATGAGAGCTTTCTTT.

The CDR3 reads CASTLAGVPAEQYF. In DNA form, the CDR3 reads TGTGCCAGCACCCTGGCGGGAGTACCGGCCGAGCAGTACTTC. V and J are TRBV7-2 and TRBJ2-7, with TRBD2 matching 7 bases. The length of the CDR3 is 14 residues. Looked up from germline, CDR1 is SGHTA and CDR2 is FQGNSA. Trimming removed 7 bases from V and 6 bases from J; junction bases left unmatched: 12. The complete variable domain, with remaining parts taken from reference TRBV7-2 and TRBJ2-7, reads GAGVSQSPSNKVTEKGKDVELRCDPISGHTALYWYRQSLGQGLEFLIYFQGNSAPDKSGLPSDRFSAERTGGSVSTLTIQRTQQEDSAVYLCASTLAGVPAEQYFGPGTRLTVT.

The chain employs TRBV19 and TRBJ2-3, with D possibly TRBD2 on 6 matching bases. Germline CDR1 reads LNHDA; CDR2 reads SQIVND (reference sequence). Trimming stripped 5 bases from V and 4 bases from J, with 22 bases between. CDR3 length equals 17 residues. CDR3: CASSPRGFSSVADTQYF. The CDR3 nucleotides read TGTGCCAGTAGTCCCCGGGGGTTTAGCTCGGTCGCAGATACGCAGTATTTT.

This rearrangement joins TRBV6-5 to TRBJ1-2; 11 bases fit TRBD1. V shed 4 bases, J shed 7 bases, and the junction held 5 bases outside the gene matches. The CDR3 consists of 14 residues. Germline assignment: CDR1 MNHEY and CDR2 SVGAGI. The CDR3 region is CASSWDRGKSGYTF. The CDR3 DNA sequence: TGTGCCAGCAGTTGGGACAGGGGGAAGAGTGGCTACACCTTC.

The V gene is TRBV27, the J gene TRBJ2-2; TRBD1 matches at 8 bases. Germline V gene sequence: CDR1 MNHEY, CDR2 SMNVEV (reference sequence). The CDR3 length is 15 residues. The trim removed 5 bases at V and 4 bases at J, leaving 6 bases unmatched. CDR3 DNA sequence: TGTGCCAGCAGTCTCCGGGACAGGCTCACCGGGGAGCTGTTTTTT. This codes for CASSLRDRLTGELFF.

The chain links TRBV6-5 to TRBJ1-2; D remains unclear. V was pared by 0 bases and J by 5 bases, with 13 bases between. CDR1 is MNHEY, CDR2 SVGAGI, per germline. The CDR3 runs 15 residues. The DNA for the CDR3 is TGTGCCAGCAGTTACTCCGGGGAGGGAGTTTATGGCTACACCTTC. It is translated as CASSYSGEGVYGYTF.

The V and J genes are TRBV11-2 and TRBJ1-1; perhaps TRBD1 as D (6 bases). Germline values: CDR1 SGHAT, CDR2 FQNNGV. The CDR3 consists of 14 residues. V lost 5 bases and J lost 3, with 13 bases in between. The CDR3: CASSTATGYTEAFF. The CDR3 DNA reads TGTGCCAGCAGCACAGCCACAGGGTACACTGAAGCTTTCTTT.

This clone was detected once. V is TRBV18 and J is TRBJ1-2, with 9 bases aligning to TRBD1. CDR1 KGHSH and CDR2 LQKENI come from the germline V gene. This CDR3 has 14 amino acids. V shed 7 bases and J 5 bases; nucleotides not matched to a gene: 8. CDR3 coding DNA: TGTGCCAGCTTCCCGGGACAGGGTGTATATGGCTACACCTTC. Encoded protein: CASFPGQGVYGYTF.

The genes are TRBV30 and TRBJ1-2, with D possibly matching TRBD1 (5 bases). Germline loops: CDR1 GTSNPN, CDR2 SVGIG (reference sequence). This CDR3 contains 14 residues. V was shortened by 4 bases and J by 5 bases, with 17 bases between the two germline ends. The CDR3 here is CAWNQGRVAYGYTF. The CDR3 coding sequence is TGTGCCTGGAATCAGGGCCGGGTTGCTTATGGCTACACCTTC. Drawing the rest from reference TRBV30 and TRBJ1-2, the complete variable domain is SQTIHQWPATLVQPVGSPLSLECTVEGTSNPNLYWYRQAAGRGLQLLFYSVGIGQISSEVPQNLSASRPQDRQFILSSKKLLLSDSGFYLCAWNQGRVAYGYTFGSGTRLTVV.

The V gene is TRBV5-1, the J gene TRBJ2-1, with 12 bases identical to TRBD2. The V segment lost 4 bases and the J segment 3 bases; nucleotides outside the gene matches: 5. The germline V gene has CDR1 SGHRS and CDR2 YFSETQ. There are 16 residues in the CDR3. CDR3 in amino acids: CASSERLAGVYNEQFF. In DNA form, the CDR3 reads TGCGCCAGCAGCGAGAGACTAGCGGGAGTCTACAATGAGCAGTTCTTC. Complete variable domain (other parts from reference TRBV5-1 and TRBJ2-1): KAGVTQTPRYLIKTRGQQVTLSCSPISGHRSVSWYQQTPGQGLQFLFEYFSETQRNKGNFPGRFSGRQFSNSRSEMNVSTLELGDSALYLCASSERLAGVYNEQFFGPGTRLTVL.